These T cell receptor beta chains were read from a single sample in a study of blood T cell repertoires in COVID-19. Generated by immunoSEQ multiplex PCR, the TCRdb table keeps only in-frame clones and is missing some. The sample records some 290,000 clones, 85% to 90% being singletons. The specimen sequenced was peripheral blood. Receptors were obtained from a woman aged 25 to 39 with COVID-19, enrolled during active disease. Both conserved end residues are part of each CDR3. The D gene is left open where the match is weak. Expanded clones are given a class, and other clones once, few, many or no size at all.

CDR3aa: CASSLVGAGELFF
CDR3nt: TGCGCCAGCAGCTTGGTGGGCGCCGGGGAGCTGTTTTTT
abundance: .
v_gene: TRBV5-1
d_gene: .
j_gene: TRBJ2-2

CDR3aa: CASSEYGQGVYATNEKLFF
CDR3nt: TGTGCCAGCAGTGAATACGGACAGGGGGTATATGCAACTAATGAAAAACTGTTTTTT
abundance: .
v_gene: TRBV6-1
d_gene: TRBD1
j_gene: TRBJ1-4

CDR3aa: CASSLGLAAETQYF
CDR3nt: TGCGCCAGCAGCTTGGGTTTAGCCGCAGAGACCCAGTACTTC
abundance: .
v_gene: TRBV5-1
d_gene: .
j_gene: TRBJ2-5

CDR3aa: CASRGRDRGFYGYTF
CDR3nt: TGTGCCAGCAGGGGCCGGGACAGGGGTTTTTATGGCTACACCTTC
abundance: .
v_gene: TRBV27
d_gene: TRBD1
j_gene: TRBJ1-2

CDR3aa: CAIRLAGLAKNIQYF
CDR3nt: TGTGCCATCCGACTAGCGGGGTTAGCCAAAAACATTCAGTACTTC
abundance: once
v_gene: TRBV6-5
d_gene: TRBD2
j_gene: TRBJ2-4

CDR3aa: CASSQDPGGVPDEAFF
CDR3nt: TGCGCCAGCAGCCAAGATCCGGGGGGCGTTCCAGATGAAGCTTTCTTT
abundance: .
v_gene: TRBV4-1
d_gene: .
j_gene: TRBJ1-1

CDR3aa: CASMWGAGGNTIYF
CDR3nt: TGTGCCAGCATGTGGGGAGCCGGTGGAAACACCATATATTTT
abundance: .
v_gene: TRBV6-5
d_gene: .
j_gene: TRBJ1-3

CDR3aa: CASRARRGAYEQYF
CDR3nt: TGTGCCAGCAGGGCCCGAAGAGGTGCCTACGAGCAGTACTTC
abundance: .
v_gene: TRBV5-8
d_gene: .
j_gene: TRBJ2-7

CDR3aa: CASSLGMTANTEAFF
CDR3nt: TGCGCCAGCAGCTTGGGGATGACAGCGAACACTGAAGCTTTCTTT
abundance: .
v_gene: TRBV5-1
d_gene: .
j_gene: TRBJ1-1

CDR3aa: CASSQVAQIVYF
CDR3nt: TGTGCCAGCAGCCAAGTAGCCCAAATAGTGTATTTT
abundance: .
v_gene: TRBV3-1/TRBV3-2
d_gene: .
j_gene: TRBJ1-3

CDR3aa: CASSLGQDSGNTIYF
CDR3nt: TGTGCCAGCAGCTTAGGCCAGGACAGTGGAAACACCATATATTTT
abundance: .
v_gene: TRBV13
d_gene: .
j_gene: TRBJ1-3

CDR3aa: CASSSSGGNEQFF
CDR3nt: TGTGCCAGCAGTTCTAGCGGGGGGAATGAGCAGTTCTTC
abundance: .
v_gene: TRBV2
d_gene: TRBD2
j_gene: TRBJ2-1

CDR3aa: CAKLRGALGTEAFF
CDR3nt: TGTGCCAAGCTCCGGGGGGCTCTTGGAACTGAAGCTTTCTTT
abundance: .
v_gene: TRBV2
d_gene: .
j_gene: TRBJ1-1

CDR3aa: CASSRWTGLNTGELFF
CDR3nt: TGTGCCAGCAGCCGGTGGACAGGGCTGAACACCGGGGAGCTGTTTTTT
abundance: .
v_gene: TRBV14
d_gene: TRBD1
j_gene: TRBJ2-2

CDR3aa: CASSRAGQTYEQYF
CDR3nt: TGTGCCAGCAGCCGGGCGGGACAGACCTACGAGCAGTACTTC
abundance: .
v_gene: TRBV28
d_gene: .
j_gene: TRBJ2-7

CDR3aa: CASSVAAGLAKNIQYF
CDR3nt: TGTGCCAGCAGCGTAGCTGCGGGACTAGCCAAAAACATTCAGTACTTC
abundance: .
v_gene: TRBV9
d_gene: .
j_gene: TRBJ2-4

CDR3aa: CASGRTGAVKLFF
CDR3nt: TGTGCCAGCGGAAGGACAGGGGCTGTAAAACTGTTTTTT
abundance: once
v_gene: TRBV6-5
d_gene: TRBD1
j_gene: TRBJ1-4

CDR3aa: CASSDTYEQYF
CDR3nt: TGCGCCAGCAGCGACACCTACGAGCAGTACTTC
abundance: .
v_gene: TRBV5-1
d_gene: .
j_gene: TRBJ2-7

CDR3aa: CASSLAGRVWIF
CDR3nt: TGTGCCAGCAGCTTAGCGGGCAGGGTGTGGATCTTC
abundance: .
v_gene: TRBV7-9
d_gene: .
j_gene: TRBJ1-2

CDR3aa: CASSIRDRGLYEQYF
CDR3nt: TGTGCCAGCAGTATCCGGGACAGGGGGCTTTACGAGCAGTACTTC
abundance: .
v_gene: TRBV11-2
d_gene: TRBD1
j_gene: TRBJ2-7

CDR3aa: CASSGRGNQPQHF
CDR3nt: TGTGCCAGTAGTGGCAGGGGCAATCAGCCCCAGCATTTT
abundance: .
v_gene: TRBV19
d_gene: .
j_gene: TRBJ1-5

CDR3aa: CASSLGHSGGGYTF
CDR3nt: TGTGCCAGCAGCTTGGGGCATTCAGGAGGCGGCTACACCTTC
abundance: .
v_gene: TRBV5-6
d_gene: .
j_gene: TRBJ1-2

CDR3aa: CASSLAFGPDTQYF
CDR3nt: TGTGCCAGCAGCTTAGCGTTTGGGCCAGATACGCAGTATTTT
abundance: .
v_gene: TRBV7-6
d_gene: .
j_gene: TRBJ2-3

CDR3aa: CASSDSGAGEETQYF
CDR3nt: TGCGCCAGCAGTGATTCAGGCGCGGGGGAAGAGACCCAGTACTTC
abundance: .
v_gene: TRBV10-1
d_gene: TRBD2
j_gene: TRBJ2-5

CDR3aa: CASRALAGGNNEQFF
CDR3nt: TGTGCCAGCAGGGCACTAGCGGGGGGAAACAATGAGCAGTTCTTC
abundance: .
v_gene: TRBV2
d_gene: TRBD2
j_gene: TRBJ2-1

CDR3aa: CASRRDLNQPQHF
CDR3nt: TGTGCCAGCAGGAGAGACTTAAATCAGCCCCAGCATTTT
abundance: .
v_gene: TRBV6-5
d_gene: .
j_gene: TRBJ1-5

CDR3aa: CASTPGRAMSTDTQYF
CDR3nt: TGTGCCAGCACCCCTGGGAGGGCTATGAGCACAGATACGCAGTATTTT
abundance: .
v_gene: TRBV7-9
d_gene: TRBD2
j_gene: TRBJ2-3

CDR3aa: CASSPPGTGYGAFF
CDR3nt: TGTGCCAGCAGCCCCCCCGGGACAGGCTATGGAGCTTTCTTT
abundance: .
v_gene: TRBV7-9
d_gene: TRBD1
j_gene: TRBJ1-1

CDR3aa: CASSSLPGVAYEQYF
CDR3nt: TGTGCCAGCAGTTCCTTACCGGGGGTGGCCTACGAGCAGTACTTC
abundance: .
v_gene: TRBV6-5
d_gene: .
j_gene: TRBJ2-7

CDR3aa: CASSWMAAGGIPDTQYF
CDR3nt: TGTGCCAGCAGCTGGATGGCAGCGGGCGGTATCCCCGATACGCAGTATTTT
abundance: .
v_gene: TRBV11-2
d_gene: .
j_gene: TRBJ2-3

CDR3aa: CASSQGGELRANVLTF
CDR3nt: TGTGCCAGCAGCCAAGGTGGGGAGCTTCGGGCCAACGTCCTGACTTTC
abundance: once
v_gene: TRBV3-1/TRBV3-2
d_gene: .
j_gene: TRBJ2-6